This T cell receptor beta chain was retrieved from a study of T cell responses to AZD1222 COVID-19 vaccine. Study observations and caveats: Sampling that yielded the repertoires occurred only after the peak T cell response. Clonal diversity may have been underestimated, and the donors were mostly white British, with more females than males.

A word on this clone: The antigen is undetermined.

The protocol was immunoSEQ multiplex PCR, while the TCRdb copy is restricted to in-frame clones and leaves out a portion. The data show some 140,000 clones, with 93% seen just once and under 4% held by the top ten. The germline V gene encodes CDR1 MNHEY and CDR2 SVGAGI. The germline V and J ends were trimmed by 8 bases and 6 bases, with 17 bases remaining between them. The CDR3 runs to 13 residues. This sequence joins TRBV6-5 and TRBJ2-7; the D gene is possibly TRBD2 (5 bases). The source material was peripheral blood, sampled on day 0 of AZD1222 vaccination. This clonotype was sampled from an adult in good health. CDR3 sequence: CASEGSRAGEQYF. CDR3 coding DNA: TGTGCCAGCGAGGGCTCTAGGGCGGGCGAGCAGTACTTC.